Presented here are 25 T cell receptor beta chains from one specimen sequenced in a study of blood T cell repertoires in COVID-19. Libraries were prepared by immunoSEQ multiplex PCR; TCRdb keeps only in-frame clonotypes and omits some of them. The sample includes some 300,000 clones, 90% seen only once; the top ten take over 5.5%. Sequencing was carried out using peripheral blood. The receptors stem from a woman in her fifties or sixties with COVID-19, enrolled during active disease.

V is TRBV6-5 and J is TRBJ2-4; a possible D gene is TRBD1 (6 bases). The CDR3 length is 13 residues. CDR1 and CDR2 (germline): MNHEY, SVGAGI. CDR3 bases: TGTGCAACCCAGCAGGGGACCAAAAACATTCAGTACTTC. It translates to CATQQGTKNIQYF.

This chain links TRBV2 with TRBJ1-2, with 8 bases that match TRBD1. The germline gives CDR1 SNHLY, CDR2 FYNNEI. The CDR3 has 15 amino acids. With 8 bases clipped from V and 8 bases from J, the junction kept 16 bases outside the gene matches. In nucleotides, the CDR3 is TGTGCCAGCCTTTTCCCCGGACAGGGCGCTGGCGGCTACACCTTC. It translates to CASLFPGQGAGGYTF.

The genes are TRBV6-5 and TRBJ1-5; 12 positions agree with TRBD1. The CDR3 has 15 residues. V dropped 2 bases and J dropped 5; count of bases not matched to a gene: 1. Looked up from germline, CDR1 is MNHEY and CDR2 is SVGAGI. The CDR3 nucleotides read TGTGCCAGCAGTTACGGGACAGGGGGCGATCAGCCCCAGCATTTT. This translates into CASSYGTGGDQPQHF.

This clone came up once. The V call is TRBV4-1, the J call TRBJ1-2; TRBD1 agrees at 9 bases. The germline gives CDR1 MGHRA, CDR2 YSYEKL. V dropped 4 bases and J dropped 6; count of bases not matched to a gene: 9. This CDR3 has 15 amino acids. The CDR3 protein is CASSLRTGAVDGYTF. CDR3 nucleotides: TGCGCCAGCAGCCTTAGGACAGGGGCTGTAGATGGCTACACCTTC.

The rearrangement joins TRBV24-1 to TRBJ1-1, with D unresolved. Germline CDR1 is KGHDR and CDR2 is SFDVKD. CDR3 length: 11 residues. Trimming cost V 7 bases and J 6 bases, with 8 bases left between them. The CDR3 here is CATRGGAEAFF. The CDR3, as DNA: TGTGCCACCAGAGGCGGGGCTGAAGCTTTCTTT.

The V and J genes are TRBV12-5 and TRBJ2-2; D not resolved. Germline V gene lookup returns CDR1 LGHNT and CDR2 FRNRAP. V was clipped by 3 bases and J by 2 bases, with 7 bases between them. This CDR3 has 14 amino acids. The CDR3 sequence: CASGFFGNTGELFF. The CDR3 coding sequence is TGTGCTAGTGGTTTTTTCGGTAACACCGGGGAGCTGTTTTTT.

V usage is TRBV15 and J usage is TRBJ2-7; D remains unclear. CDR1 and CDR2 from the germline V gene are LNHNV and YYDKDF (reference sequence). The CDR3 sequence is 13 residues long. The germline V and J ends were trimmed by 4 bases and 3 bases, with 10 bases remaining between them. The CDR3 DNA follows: TGTGCCACCAGCACCGCTACGGGCTACGAGCAGTACTTC. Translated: CATSTATGYEQYF.

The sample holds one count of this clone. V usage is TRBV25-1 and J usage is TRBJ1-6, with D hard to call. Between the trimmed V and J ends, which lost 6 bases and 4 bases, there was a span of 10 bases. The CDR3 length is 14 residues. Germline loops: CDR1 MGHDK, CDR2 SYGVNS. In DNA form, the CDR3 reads TGTGCCAGCAGCCCCTATACGTATAATTCACCCCTCCACTTT. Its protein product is CASSPYTYNSPLHF.

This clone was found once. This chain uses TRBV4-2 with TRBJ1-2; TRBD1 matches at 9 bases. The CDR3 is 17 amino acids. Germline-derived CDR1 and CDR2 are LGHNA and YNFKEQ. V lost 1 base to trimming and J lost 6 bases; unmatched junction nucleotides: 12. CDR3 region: CASSQGRLTGGGHGYTF. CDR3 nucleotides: TGTGCCAGCAGCCAAGGTCGCCTGACAGGGGGGGGACATGGCTACACCTTC.

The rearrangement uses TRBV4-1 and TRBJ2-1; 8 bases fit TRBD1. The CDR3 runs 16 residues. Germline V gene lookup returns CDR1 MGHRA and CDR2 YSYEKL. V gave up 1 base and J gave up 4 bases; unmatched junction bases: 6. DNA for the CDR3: TGCGCCAGCAGCCAAGTTCAGGGGGCCCTTTACAATGAGCAGTTCTTC. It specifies CASSQVQGALYNEQFF.

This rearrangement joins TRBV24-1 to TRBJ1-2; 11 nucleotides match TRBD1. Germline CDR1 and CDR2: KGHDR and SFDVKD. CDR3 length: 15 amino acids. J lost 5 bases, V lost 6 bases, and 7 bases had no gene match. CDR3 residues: CATSWTGGKGYGYTF. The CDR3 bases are TGTGCCACCAGTTGGACAGGGGGCAAAGGATATGGCTACACCTTC.

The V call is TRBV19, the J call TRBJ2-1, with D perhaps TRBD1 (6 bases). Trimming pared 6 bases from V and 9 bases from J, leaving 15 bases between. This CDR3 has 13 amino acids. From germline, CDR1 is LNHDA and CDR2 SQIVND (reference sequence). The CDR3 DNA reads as TGTGCCAGTAGACTACAAGGGGACACTGAGCAGTTCTTC. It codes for CASRLQGDTEQFF.

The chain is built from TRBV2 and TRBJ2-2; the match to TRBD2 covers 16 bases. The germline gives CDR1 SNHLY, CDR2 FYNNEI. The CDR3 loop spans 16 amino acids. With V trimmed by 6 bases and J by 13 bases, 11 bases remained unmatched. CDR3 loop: CASRQTGTSGRAALFF. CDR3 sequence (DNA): TGTGCCAGCAGGCAGACCGGGACTAGCGGGAGGGCCGCGCTGTTTTTT.

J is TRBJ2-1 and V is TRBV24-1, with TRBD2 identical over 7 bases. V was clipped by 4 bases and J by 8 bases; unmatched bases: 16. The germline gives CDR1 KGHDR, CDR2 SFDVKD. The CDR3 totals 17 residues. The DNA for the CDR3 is TGTGCCACCAGTGAACACCTCGGGGCGGGAGAAGCCGATGAGCAGTTCTTC. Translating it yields CATSEHLGAGEADEQFF.

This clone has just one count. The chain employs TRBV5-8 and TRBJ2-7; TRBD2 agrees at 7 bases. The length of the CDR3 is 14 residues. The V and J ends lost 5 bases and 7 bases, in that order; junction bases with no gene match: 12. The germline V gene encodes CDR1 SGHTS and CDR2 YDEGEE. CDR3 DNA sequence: TGTGCCAGCAGATGGGAGGGCCGAGGGAGGGAGCAGTACTTC. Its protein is CASRWEGRGREQYF.

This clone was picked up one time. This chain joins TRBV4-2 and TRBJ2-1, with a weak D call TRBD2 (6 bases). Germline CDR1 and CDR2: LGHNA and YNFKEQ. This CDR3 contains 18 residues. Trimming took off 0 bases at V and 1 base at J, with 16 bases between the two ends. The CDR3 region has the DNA TGTGCCAGCAGCCAAGAGGGGCTAGCAGGACTATCCTACAATGAGCAGTTCTTC. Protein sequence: CASSQEGLAGLSYNEQFF.

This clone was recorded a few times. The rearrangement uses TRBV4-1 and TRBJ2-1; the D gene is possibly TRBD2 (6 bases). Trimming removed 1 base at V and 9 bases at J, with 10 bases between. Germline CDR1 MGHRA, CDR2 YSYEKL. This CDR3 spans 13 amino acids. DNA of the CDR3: TGCGCCAGCAGCCAAGCGGGAGAGGTTGAGCAGTTCTTC. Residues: CASSQAGEVEQFF.

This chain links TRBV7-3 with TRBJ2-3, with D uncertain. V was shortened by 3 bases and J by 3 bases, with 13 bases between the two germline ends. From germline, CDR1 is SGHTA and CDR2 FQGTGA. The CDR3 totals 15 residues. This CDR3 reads CASSLLASRTDTQYF. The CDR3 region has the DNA TGTGCCAGCAGCTTGCTCGCTAGTAGGACAGATACGCAGTATTTT.

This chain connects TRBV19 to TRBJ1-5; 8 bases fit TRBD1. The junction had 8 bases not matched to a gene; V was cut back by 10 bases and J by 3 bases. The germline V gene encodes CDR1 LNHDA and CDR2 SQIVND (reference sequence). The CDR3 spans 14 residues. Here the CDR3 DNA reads TGTGCCATTAATACAGGGGGGATCAATCAGCCCCAGCATTTT. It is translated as CAINTGGINQPQHF.

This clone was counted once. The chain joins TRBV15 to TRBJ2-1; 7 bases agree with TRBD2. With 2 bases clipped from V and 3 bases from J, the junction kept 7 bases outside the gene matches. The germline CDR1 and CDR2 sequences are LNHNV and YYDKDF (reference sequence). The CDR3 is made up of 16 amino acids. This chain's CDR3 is CATSRRTSWGYNEQFF. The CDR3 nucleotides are TGTGCCACCAGCAGAAGGACTAGTTGGGGCTACAATGAGCAGTTCTTC.

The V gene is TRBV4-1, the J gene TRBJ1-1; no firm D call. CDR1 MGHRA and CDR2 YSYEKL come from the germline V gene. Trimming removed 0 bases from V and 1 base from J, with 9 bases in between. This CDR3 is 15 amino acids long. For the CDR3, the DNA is TGCGCCAGCAGCCAAGAGGTCGGGGAGAACACTGAAGCTTTCTTT. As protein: CASSQEVGENTEAFF.

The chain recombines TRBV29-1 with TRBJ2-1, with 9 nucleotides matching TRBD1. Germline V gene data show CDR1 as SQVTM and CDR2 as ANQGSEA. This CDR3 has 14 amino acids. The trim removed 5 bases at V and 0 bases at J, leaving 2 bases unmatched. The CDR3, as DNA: TGCAGCGTTCGGGACAGGGTCTCCTACAATGAGCAGTTCTTC. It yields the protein CSVRDRVSYNEQFF.

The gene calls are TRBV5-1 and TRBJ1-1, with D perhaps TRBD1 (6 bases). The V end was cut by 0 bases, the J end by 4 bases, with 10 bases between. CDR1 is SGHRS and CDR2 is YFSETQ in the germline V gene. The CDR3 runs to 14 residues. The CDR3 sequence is CASSLAGGFTEAFF. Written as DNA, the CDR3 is TGCGCCAGCAGCTTGGCGGGGGGCTTCACTGAAGCTTTCTTT.

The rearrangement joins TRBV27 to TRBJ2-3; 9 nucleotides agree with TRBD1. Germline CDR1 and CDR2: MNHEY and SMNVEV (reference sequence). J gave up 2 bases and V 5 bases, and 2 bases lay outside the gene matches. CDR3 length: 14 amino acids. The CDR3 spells CASSRDRATDTQYF. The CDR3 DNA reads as TGTGCCAGCAGTCGGGACAGGGCCACAGATACGCAGTATTTT.

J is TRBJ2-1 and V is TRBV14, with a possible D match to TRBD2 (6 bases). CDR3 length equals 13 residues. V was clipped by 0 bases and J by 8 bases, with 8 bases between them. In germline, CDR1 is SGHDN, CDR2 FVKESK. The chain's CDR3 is CASSQEWGDEQFF. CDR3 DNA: TGTGCCAGCAGCCAAGAGTGGGGGGATGAGCAGTTCTTC. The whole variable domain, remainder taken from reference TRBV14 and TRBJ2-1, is EAGVTQFPSHSVIEKGQTVTLRCDPISGHDNLYWYRRVMGKEIKFLLHFVKESKQDESGMPNNRFLAERTGGTYSTLKVQPAELEDSGVYFCASSQEWGDEQFFGPGTRLTVL.